This T cell receptor (beta chain) is drawn from a study of spatial heterogeneity in lung cancer. Whole-study context: Sequenced were any available follow-up PBMC samples, which had been obtained a median of roughly two years after resection. Detected sequences consistently included more beta-chain ones than alpha-chain ones. Raw reads showed each unique TCR and UMI combination turning up more than ten times on average.

Time point specified: blood at routine non-recurrence follow-up after resection. Whole RNA, isolated from tumor, nontumor lung or frozen PBMC, was sequenced without prior sorting. Each TCR cDNA molecule carried a unique molecular identifier. TCRdb redid the calling of the 5' RACE reads with MiXCR, one entry per CDR3 protein. The repertoire has roughly 120,000 distinct CDR3 sequences, more than 9% of them found once; the top ten carry roughly 17%. This clonotype was detected many times. Trimming cost V 4 bases and J 7 bases; bases outside gene matches: 7. From germline, CDR1 is SGHTA and CDR2 FQGNSA. This CDR3 contains 14 residues.

V usage is TRBV7-2 and J usage is TRBJ1-5; 7 bases match TRBD1. This TCR came from a male donor with early-stage non-small cell lung cancer. Sequencing used PBMCs, obtained at follow-up. For the CDR3, the DNA is TGTGCCAGCAGCTCGAGGGGGCAGAGACAGCCCCAGCATTTT. Translation: CASSSRGQRQPQHF.